Described below is a single T cell receptor (beta chain) sequence and its context. One end of the junction fails to match germline, which may point to a read error. These data originate in a study of T cells in Graves' hyperthyroidism and ophthalmopathy. Turning to the study itself: Sampling of peripheral blood happened at initial diagnosis, prior to any treatment.

The CDR3 totals 14 residues. Germline assignment: CDR1 LNHDA and CDR2 SQIVND (reference sequence). Patients were excluded because of uncontrolled infection, other autoimmune disease, pregnancy or lactation. From approximately 9.3 ml of fresh peripheral blood, PBMCs were isolated. Amplification yielded TCR beta CDR3 regions, with RNA transcripts as the source. HTBI primers drove first-round RT-PCR of the TCR CDR3. TCRdb redid the calling of the multiplex PCR reads with MiXCR, one entry per CDR3 protein. The data hold a few hundred thousand distinct CDR3 sequences, with around a sixth observed a single time.

Sequencing was done on a sample of blood. The rearrangement joins TRBV19 to TRBJ2-2; D call uncertain. The receptor was isolated from a woman aged 30 to 39 with Graves' hyperthyroidism. DNA for the CDR3: TGTGCCAGTACTAACGGTGCGAACATCGGGGAGCTGTTTTTT. It codes for CASTNGANIGELFF.